The following is a T cell receptor beta chain sequence with its context. Its antigen remains unknown. The CDR3 is made up of 13 amino acids. CDR1 and CDR2 (germline): SGHNT, YENEEA. V lost 7 bases and J 4 bases, leaving 13 bases between the germline ends. The record originates from a study of vaccination and CD4 T cells after COVID-19. Study context: With a range of 35 to 161, the median interval from diagnosis to drawing post-COVID samples was 101 days. Median time from second vaccine dose to sampling was roughly 65 days (14 to 241).

Treatment meaning: approximately 9-day PBMC culture with coronavirus spike peptide pools or control peptides (ViraFEST assay). ViraFEST sequenced TCRs after peptide-pool expansion of antigen-specific T cells. The Oncomine TCR Beta short-read assay was applied to DNA of cultured CD4+ T cells. Once CD4+ T cells had been cultured, genomic DNA was extracted from them. TCRdb reprocessed the PCR reads via MiXCR and lists one record per CDR3 protein. The repertoire has approximately 11,000 distinct CDR3 sequences, roughly 64% of them found once; the top ten carry around 32%. This receptor was obtained from a human donor who had recovered from COVID-19. This rearrangement joins TRBV11-3 to TRBJ2-5; D may correspond to TRBD1 or TRBD2 (5 bases each). Sequencing input: CD4+ T cells from blood, cultured in vitro. CDR3 nucleotide sequence: TGTGCCAGCATTATAAAGAGGGGAGAGACCCAGTACTTC. This translates into CASIIKRGETQYF. Drawing the rest from reference TRBV11-3 and TRBJ2-5, the complete variable domain is EAGVVQSPRYKIIEKKQPVAFWCNPISGHNTLYWYLQNLGQGPELLIRYENEEAVDDSQLPKDRFSAERLKGVDSTLKIQPAELGDSAVYLCASIIKRGETQYFGPGTRLLVL.